This TCR beta chain was sequenced in a study of shared clonotypes between healthy human individuals. Study results and limitations: Only blood was sampled, and tissue TCR repertoires likely differ from blood ones.

The protocol was immunoSEQ multiplex PCR, while the TCRdb copy is restricted to in-frame clones and leaves out a portion. The data contain about 2,100,000 clones, approximately 94% of them singletons. The CDR3 contains 17 residues. J was trimmed by 1 base and V by 3 bases; bases with no gene match: 13. Naivety among CD8 cells was defined by CD45RO negativity and positive CCR7 selection, thereby excluding terminally differentiated effector memory CD45RA+ cells. In this sample, this clone turned up once. The antigen is not known. The sequence derives from a young man in good health. Some clones in this sample may be carry-over from other donors' samples. The genes are TRBV5-3 and TRBJ2-7, with 7 bases aligning to TRBD1. TRBV5-3 is classed as an ORF, of uncertain function. Sequenced input: naive CD8+ T cells from PBMCs. The CDR3 bases are TGTGCCAGAAGCTCGCCCCCCCTGGGACAGTCGTCCTACGAGCAGTACTTC. It is translated as CARSSPPLGQSSYEQYF.